The entry that follows covers one T cell receptor (beta chain) sequence. Its target is unknown. cDNA synthesis used the whole RNA isolate, giving expressed TCRB sequences. Assay: immunoSEQ multiplex PCR; the TCRdb copy retains only in-frame clones and omits some. The sample holds some 290,000 clones, roughly an eighth seen once. Trimming cost V 7 bases and J 5 bases; bases outside gene matches: 12. The CDR3 consists of 16 residues. Germline lookup yields CDR1 SQVTM and CDR2 ANQGSEA. This entry belongs to a study of beta chain features in type 1 diabetes. Regarding the study as a whole: Moderate but significant shortening of TCRB CDR3s was recorded in all four CD4+ subsets from Type 1 diabetes patients. Cells that show high TCR expression could be over-represented by cDNA sequencing. VDJ junctions sequenced from type 1 diabetes patients showed fewer insertions and more deletions.

V is TRBV29-1 and J is TRBJ2-4; 12 bases agree with TRBD2. Material for sequencing was naive CD4+ T cells from blood. This TCR came from a man aged 25 to 40 with type 1 diabetes. DNA of the CDR3: TGCAGCGCAACACCACGACTAGCGGGAGTGCAAAACATTCAGTACTTC. It encodes CSATPRLAGVQNIQYF. Based on the CDR3 plus reference TRBV29-1 and TRBJ2-4, the full variable domain is SAVISQKPSRDICQRGTSLTIQCQVDSQVTMMFWYRQQPGQSLTLIATANQGSEATYESGFVIDKFPISRPNLTFSTLTVSNMSPEDSSIYLCSATPRLAGVQNIQYFGAGTRLSVL.